This TCR beta chain is drawn from a study of blood T cells in healthy people across ages. Whole-study findings and limits: Underestimates were what the diversity estimates from one million T cells were considered to be. Older age went with lower TCR beta diversity per million T cells, in a roughly linear way.

Isolation recovered at least 7 million PBMCs from every sample. The germline V gene encodes CDR1 MDHEN and CDR2 SYDVKM. The CDR3 is made up of 14 amino acids. In regard to this clonotype: What it recognizes is unknown. The germline gene is not matched at one end of the junction; a read error may be the cause.

A second PCR of roughly 6 to 12 cycles used a sample-barcoded 5' primer and a J-beta primer mix. Each cDNA molecule received a tag from a template-switch adaptor that had 12 random nucleotides. One entry per CDR3 protein, called by TCRdb with MiXCR from the 5' RACE reads. The sample contains some 1.5 million distinct CDR3 sequences, approximately 43% of which appear only once. This TCR derives from a woman younger than 30 in good health. J is TRBJ2-3 and V is TRBV28; a possible D gene is TRBD2 (5 bases). The sequenced sample consisted of blood. The CDR3 protein is CASSFGLTTDTQCF. The CDR3 DNA follows: TGTGCCAGCAGTTTCGGACTCACCACAGATACGCAGTGTTTT.